The present entry profiles one T cell receptor (beta chain) with its context. The antigen is unknown. The data were taken from a study of early stage breast cancer tumors. Background on the study: About 80% of the 16 invasive tumors were ER+, PR+ and HER2-.

Notes on the study in general: Commonly generated sequences made up most enriched TCRB sequences shared between patients.

Blood replicates held 0.5 ug DNA, tumor or normal breast roughly 1.5 ug, two each. Clones were read by immunoSEQ multiplex PCR, and TCRdb kept only the in-frame ones, dropping some. The sample holds some 48,000 clones, roughly 84% seen once. Sequences were obtained from blood. This TCR was recovered from a person between 45 and 65 years old with breast cancer.

This CDR3 reads CASSSTYQETQYF. In nucleotides, the CDR3 is TGTGCCAGCAGCTCCACGTACCAAGAGACCCAGTACTTC. This rearrangement joins TRBV7-2 to TRBJ2-5; D is unclear. The germline CDR1 and CDR2 sequences are SGHTA and FQGNSA. This CDR3 contains 13 residues. Trimming took off 4 bases at V and 0 bases at J, with 6 bases between the two ends. Using reference TRBV7-2 and TRBJ2-5 for the parts outside the CDR3, the full variable domain is GAGVSQSPSNKVTEKGKDVELRCDPISGHTALYWYRQSLGQGLEFLIYFQGNSAPDKSGLPSDRFSAERTGGSVSTLTIQRTQQEDSAVYLCASSSTYQETQYFGPGTRLLVL.